This TCR beta chain came from a study of blood T cell repertoires in COVID-19. Looking at the study overall: Some COVID-19 samples were acute and others convalescent; all came from the United States, Italy and Spain. The cDNA or gDNA used as material had been derived from T cells, B-cell-depleted T cells, or PBMCs.

How the authors handled the data: By means of reference gene primer amplification, nucleated cell counts were estimated. Using immunoSEQ multiplex PCR, the repertoire was profiled, and TCRdb retains in-frame clones only, with some absent. The V and J calls and clone size were taken over from that table, and D and trimming were inferred from the DNA. The sample consists of roughly 200,000 clones, approximately 83% of them appearing once. V dropped 5 bases and J dropped 9; count of bases not matched to a gene: 6. This CDR3 spans 14 amino acids. Germline values: CDR1 SGHAT, CDR2 FQDESV (reference sequence).

The J gene is TRBJ1-6, the V gene TRBV11-1; 8 bases are a match to TRBD1. This receptor was identified in a man aged 60 to 75 with acute or convalescent COVID-19. The material sequenced was peripheral blood. CDR3: CASSHGQGSSPLHF. The CDR3 DNA sequence: TGTGCCAGCAGCCACGGACAGGGCAGTTCACCCCTCCACTTT.